This T cell receptor beta chain was sequenced in a study of a mutant IDH1 vaccine in newly diagnosed glioma. Study-wide background: The initiation of vaccination occurred 4-6 weeks after radiotherapy alone, or with temozolomide cycles. Males made up approximately 60% and females 37.5% of treated patients, whose mean age was around 41 years.

This table comes from immunoSEQ multiplex PCR, and its TCRdb copy is limited to in-frame clones, with some not included. There are tens of thousands of clones in the sample; 85% to 90% occur only once, and around 1.3% lies in the top ten. Overall study findings and caveats: Variations in leading peripheral T cell clonotypes appeared to have no connection with pseudoprogression.

The table lists this clone with a count of one. The antigen is unknown. The germline V gene encodes CDR1 MDHEN and CDR2 SYDVKM. Trimming removed 3 bases at V and 5 bases at J, with 7 bases between. The CDR3 spans 12 residues. Specified time point: week 23, last vaccination. Each vaccine dose was 300 ug of mutant IDH1 20-mer peptide, with topical imiquimod. New IDH1-mutant, ATRX-lost WHO grade 3 or 4 astrocytomas occurred in donors. The specimen comprised PBMCs, sampled from a glioma patient whose treatment included an IDH1 peptide vaccine. The clonotype originates from a man aged 35-49 years with glioma. This rearrangement joins TRBV28 to TRBJ1-2; D is unresolved. The CDR3 sequence: CASSFQGYGYTF. The CDR3 region has the DNA TGTGCCAGCAGTTTTCAAGGATATGGCTACACCTTC.